Given below is one TCR beta chain in context. Its antigen is currently unknown. Libraries were prepared by immunoSEQ multiplex PCR; TCRdb keeps only in-frame clonotypes and omits some of them. There are approximately 160,000 clones in the sample; more than 85% occur only once, and 0.7% to 0.9% lies in the top ten. Germline V lookup: CDR1 MGHRA, CDR2 YSYEKL. Deletions cut 3 bases from V and 6 bases from J, with 18 bases between. The CDR3 runs to 16 residues. The data derive from a study of T cell responses to AZD1222 COVID-19 vaccine. Overall study findings and caveats: Seropositive AZD1222 recipients at baseline numbered only six or seven. In all cases, repertoires were sampled only after the peak T cell response. Clonal diversity may have been underestimated, and the donors were mostly white British, with more females than males.

V usage is TRBV4-1 and J usage is TRBJ2-1; no reliable D call. The starting material was peripheral blood, obtained on day 0 of AZD1222 vaccination. This sequence was found in an adult in good health. This CDR3 reads CASSHLLISIGNEQFF. As DNA, the CDR3 is TGCGCCAGCAGCCATCTTCTTATCTCGATCGGCAATGAGCAGTTCTTC.